This is a list of T cell receptor beta chains from one sample in a study of CD8 T cells in ankylosing spondylitis. TCRdb reanalysed the 5' RACE reads using MiXCR and keeps one entry per CDR3 protein. The repertoire holds about 350,000 distinct CDR3 sequences, with 20% as singletons. The sequenced sample consisted of blood, either unsorted or a sorted T cell fraction (not recorded which). These TCRs come from a male donor with ankylosing spondylitis or in good health (not recorded which). Both conserved end residues are part of each CDR3. A D gene is named only where the DNA matches it firmly. Size is omitted from some rows. Given values are once, few, many or a class for expanded clones.

length	D	J	size	V	CDR3	DNA
16	.	TRBJ2-1	.	TRBV6-1	CASSRPGSGSYNEQFF	TGTGCCAGCAGTCGCCCCGGGAGCGGGTCCTACAATGAGCAGTTCTTC
13	TRBD2	TRBJ2-1	.	TRBV12-3/TRBV12-4	CASSGTSPQWEFF	TGTGCCAGCAGTGGGACTAGCCCCCAATGGGAGTTCTTC
14	.	TRBJ2-7	few	TRBV20-1	CSANRQAGPYEQYF	TGCAGTGCTAACCGACAAGCAGGGCCGTACGAGCAGTACTTC
18	TRBD2	TRBJ2-2	few	TRBV4-1	CASSQGASGGPNTGELFF	TGCGCCAGCAGCCAAGGGGCTAGCGGGGGACCGAACACCGGGGAGCTGTTTTTT
17	TRBD1	TRBJ2-2	few	TRBV6-5	CASSYGGTGHGTGELFF	TGTGCCAGCAGTTACGGGGGGACAGGGCATGGCACCGGGGAGCTGTTTTTT
16	.	TRBJ2-3	.	TRBV28	CASSLTRGRVTDTQYF	TGTGCCAGCAGTTTAACCAGGGGCCGGGTCACAGATACGCAGTATTTT
15	TRBD1	TRBJ2-2	few	TRBV7-9	CASSSGTGVSGELFF	TGTGCCAGCAGCTCCGGAACAGGGGTCTCCGGGGAGCTGTTTTTT
14	TRBD1	TRBJ2-7	few	TRBV29-1	CSVRGGTESYEQYF	TGCAGCGTAAGGGGTGGGACAGAGTCCTACGAGCAGTACTTC
16	.	TRBJ2-7	.	TRBV12-3/TRBV12-4	CASSSRGEQVLHEQYF	TGTGCCAGCAGTTCCCGAGGGGAACAGGTCCTACACGAGCAGTACTTC
15	.	TRBJ2-1	.	TRBV5-5	CASSLLIQGWNEQFF	TGTGCCAGCAGCTTGTTGATCCAGGGGTGGAATGAGCAGTTCTTC
16	TRBD2	TRBJ2-5	.	TRBV20-1	CSARDLTSQAGETQYF	TGCAGTGCTAGAGACCTGACTAGCCAAGCGGGGGAGACCCAGTACTTC
13	.	TRBJ2-7	.	TRBV5-6	CASSQGYSDEQYF	TGTGCCAGCAGCCAGGGGTACTCGGACGAGCAGTACTTC
15	.	TRBJ1-2	.	TRBV4-1	CASSQETGEIYGYTF	TGCGCCAGCAGCCAAGAGACAGGAGAGATCTATGGCTACACCTTC
15	TRBD1	TRBJ2-1	.	TRBV5-5	CASSFRWGTGNEQFF	TGTGCCAGCAGCTTCAGGTGGGGGACAGGTAATGAGCAGTTCTTC
17	TRBD1	TRBJ2-1	few	TRBV10-3	CAISESGPGTGVSEQFF	TGTGCCATCAGTGAGTCGGGGCCCGGGACAGGGGTGTCGGAGCAGTTCTTC
11	.	TRBJ2-7	few	TRBV10-3	CASGKTYEQYF	TGTGCCTCGGGAAAAACCTACGAGCAGTACTTC
11	.	TRBJ2-7	.	TRBV29-1	CSVVEGYEQYF	TGCAGCGTTGTAGAGGGGTACGAGCAGTACTTC
15	.	TRBJ2-3	.	TRBV5-4	CASSSRLEITDTQYF	TGTGCCAGCAGCTCCAGACTGGAAATCACAGATACGCAGTATTTT
14	.	TRBJ1-2	few	TRBV28	CASSPRGGIYGYTF	TGTGCCAGCAGTCCACGCGGGGGGATCTATGGCTACACCTTC
12	.	TRBJ2-7	.	TRBV24-1	CATEGDLREQYF	TGTGCCACGGAGGGGGACCTACGGGAGCAGTACTTC
12	.	TRBJ2-7	few	TRBV29-1	CSATGYSYEQYF	TGCAGCGCTACAGGTTACTCCTACGAGCAGTACTTC
15	.	TRBJ1-2	.	TRBV4-2	CASSQESATNYGYTF	TGTGCCAGCAGCCAAGAATCTGCGACTAACTATGGCTACACCTTC
16	.	TRBJ2-7	few	TRBV14	CASSQDAARIGYEQYF	TGTGCCAGCAGCCAAGATGCGGCCAGGATCGGCTACGAGCAGTACTTC
16	.	TRBJ2-3	.	TRBV7-9	CASSLAGATSTDTQYF	TGTGCCAGCAGCTTAGCGGGGGCGACTAGCACAGATACGCAGTATTTT
14	TRBD1	TRBJ2-2	.	TRBV11-2	CASSITGDTGELFF	TGTGCCAGCAGCATTACAGGGGACACCGGGGAGCTGTTTTTT
16	.	TRBJ2-3	.	TRBV9	CASSVEGHNLGDTQYF	TGTGCCAGCAGCGTAGAGGGACACAACCTCGGAGATACGCAGTATTTT
16	.	TRBJ1-2	.	TRBV27	CASSPLIDLVYYGYTF	TGTGCCAGCAGTCCCTTGATTGACCTGGTGTACTATGGCTACACCTTC